A single sample gave rise to the 15 T cell receptor beta chains below, sequenced in a study of shared clonotypes between healthy human individuals. Sequencing was performed with immunoSEQ multiplex PCR; in TCRdb, only in-frame clones are kept and a portion is missing. Of under 2.5 million clones detected, 85% to 95% appear once; the ten largest clones hold around 0.35%. The sample taken for sequencing was naive CD4+ T cells from PBMCs. The subset is: CD45RA+ positively selected. These receptors all stem from a man between 18 and 35 years old in good health. Some clones in this sample may be carry-over from other donors' samples.

The rearrangement links TRBV11-3 to TRBJ2-1, with D hard to call. Trimming stripped 2 bases from V and 6 bases from J, with 8 bases between. This CDR3 spans 13 amino acids. The V gene's germline CDR1 is SGHNT and CDR2 YENEEA. Written as DNA, the CDR3 is TGTGCCAGCAGCTTAATGATAGGCAATGAGCAGTTCTTC. Amino acid sequence: CASSLMIGNEQFF.

This CDR3 is CASRPGATTYEQYF. For the CDR3, the DNA is TGCGCCAGCAGACCAGGGGCGACCACCTACGAGCAGTACTTC. This chain uses TRBV5-1 with TRBJ2-7; possible D gene TRBD1, 6 bases. The length of the CDR3 is 14 residues. V was clipped by 5 bases and J by 2 bases, with 14 bases between them. CDR1 is SGHRS, CDR2 YFSETQ, per germline.

In DNA, the CDR3 is TGTGCCAGCAGCCAATCGAGGGACTACGAGCAGTACTTC. Translation gives CASSQSRDYEQYF. The chain carries TRBV5-3 and TRBJ2-7, with D tentatively TRBD2 (5 bases). TRBV5-3 is noted as an ORF with a role that remains uncertain. CDR3 size: 13 residues. Trimming removed 8 bases from V and 3 bases from J, with 15 bases in between.

To note about this clone: The sample holds other DNA sequences that translate to the same CDR3. The J gene is TRBJ1-3, the V gene TRBV5-1, with D hard to call. In germline, CDR1 is SGHRS, CDR2 YFSETQ. The CDR3 contains 14 residues. Trimming left V 4 bases short and J 1 base short, with 9 bases between. CDR3 nucleotide sequence: TGCGCCAGCAGCCCTACAACTTCTGGAAACACCATATATTTT. It is translated as CASSPTTSGNTIYF.

The CDR3: CASSFGGLASSTDTQYF. The CDR3 bases are TGTGCCAGCAGCTTTGGGGGACTAGCGTCTAGCACAGATACGCAGTATTTT. This rearrangement joins TRBV11-3 to TRBJ2-3; the match to TRBD2 covers 10 bases. Germline V lookup: CDR1 SGHNT, CDR2 YENEEA. This CDR3 spans 17 amino acids. J lost 0 bases, V lost 3 bases, and 6 bases had no gene match.

This clone was counted between two and nine times. This sequence joins TRBV30 and TRBJ2-6; D is uncertain. V shed 4 bases and J shed 0 bases, with 1 base lying between them. In germline, CDR1 is GTSNPN, CDR2 SVGIG (reference sequence). There are 12 residues in the CDR3. The CDR3 is CAWNSGANVLTF. The CDR3 DNA reads as TGTGCCTGGAACTCTGGGGCCAACGTCCTGACTTTC.

The chain employs TRBV5-1 and TRBJ2-7; D call uncertain. With 0 bases removed from V and 2 bases from J, the gap between germline ends came to 6 bases. The CDR3 sequence is 13 residues long. Germline-derived CDR1 and CDR2 are SGHRS and YFSETQ. The CDR3 spells CASSLVVPYEQYF. In nucleotides, the CDR3 is TGCGCCAGCAGCTTGGTCGTACCCTACGAGCAGTACTTC.

V and J are TRBV25-1 and TRBJ2-1; 7 bases fit TRBD2. Looked up from germline, CDR1 is MGHDK and CDR2 is SYGVNS. The V gene end was trimmed by 3 bases and the J gene end by 3 bases; junction bases not matched to a gene: 5. This CDR3 has 15 residues. The CDR3 DNA is TGTGCCAGCAGTGACTCCAGCGGGATCTACAATGAGCAGTTCTTC. Translation gives CASSDSSGIYNEQFF.

J is TRBJ1-2 and V is TRBV14; TRBD1 agrees at 7 bases. Germline V gene lookup returns CDR1 SGHDN and CDR2 FVKESK. The J segment lost 5 bases and the V segment lost 6 bases, leaving 12 bases of the junction unmatched. The CDR3 consists of 15 residues. The CDR3 is CASSLQGNQPYGYTF. DNA for the CDR3: TGTGCCAGCAGTCTACAGGGGAATCAACCGTATGGCTACACCTTC.

This sequence joins TRBV6-5 and TRBJ1-1; D gene uncertain. V was shortened by 8 bases and J by 11 bases, with 18 bases between the two germline ends. The CDR3 loop spans 12 amino acids. The V gene's germline CDR1 is MNHEY and CDR2 SVGAGI. The CDR3 loop reads CASGFGQTGAFF. The CDR3 DNA reads TGTGCCAGCGGCTTCGGGCAAACGGGGGCTTTCTTT.

This clone appeared once. The J gene is TRBJ2-3, the V gene TRBV29-1; D is ambiguous. From germline, CDR1 is SQVTM and CDR2 ANQGSEA. Trimming shortened V by 4 bases and J by 0 bases, and 11 bases separated the two germline ends. The CDR3 is 14 amino acids. CDR3 amino acids: CSVVRLLSTDTQYF. The CDR3 DNA sequence: TGCAGCGTTGTACGCCTACTAAGCACAGATACGCAGTATTTT.

In this sample, this clone turned up a few times. The rearrangement uses TRBV6-5 and TRBJ1-1, with D possibly TRBD1 on 6 matching bases. Germline-derived CDR1 and CDR2 are MNHEY and SVGAGI. Between the trimmed V and J ends, which lost 6 bases and 4 bases, there was a span of 12 bases. This CDR3 is built from 13 residues. CDR3 residues: CASRARDITEAFF. CDR3 coding DNA: TGTGCCAGCAGAGCGCGGGACATCACTGAAGCTTTCTTT.

The rearrangement links TRBV5-1 to TRBJ2-3; no clear D. The CDR3 spans 14 residues. From germline, CDR1 is SGHRS and CDR2 YFSETQ. V shed 7 bases and J shed 2 bases, with 14 bases lying between them. CDR3 protein: CASSPGFSTDTQYF. CDR3 bases: TGCGCCAGCTCGCCGGGCTTTTCCACAGATACGCAGTATTTT.

This chain connects TRBV5-4 to TRBJ2-3; 12 bases line up with TRBD2. Trimming took 4 bases from V and 2 from J; bases not matched to a gene: 8. The germline V gene has CDR1 SGHNT and CDR2 YYREEE (reference sequence). The CDR3 contains 17 residues. The CDR3 spells CASSPLAGGPNTDTQYF. CDR3 bases: TGTGCCAGCAGCCCCCTAGCGGGAGGGCCAAACACAGATACGCAGTATTTT.

The rearrangement uses TRBV11-3 and TRBJ2-1; D might be TRBD2 (6 bases). Per the germline V gene, CDR1 is SGHNT and CDR2 is YENEEA. Between the trimmed V and J ends, which lost 3 bases and 5 bases, there was a span of 17 bases. This CDR3 comprises 16 residues. CDR3 residues: CASSLEGGRLNNEQFF. In nucleotides, the CDR3 is TGTGCCAGCAGCTTGGAGGGCGGACGATTAAACAATGAGCAGTTCTTC. The full variable domain, completed using reference TRBV11-3 and TRBJ2-1, is EAGVVQSPRYKIIEKKQPVAFWCNPISGHNTLYWYLQNLGQGPELLIRYENEEAVDDSQLPKDRFSAERLKGVDSTLKIQPAELGDSAVYLCASSLEGGRLNNEQFFGPGTRLTVL.